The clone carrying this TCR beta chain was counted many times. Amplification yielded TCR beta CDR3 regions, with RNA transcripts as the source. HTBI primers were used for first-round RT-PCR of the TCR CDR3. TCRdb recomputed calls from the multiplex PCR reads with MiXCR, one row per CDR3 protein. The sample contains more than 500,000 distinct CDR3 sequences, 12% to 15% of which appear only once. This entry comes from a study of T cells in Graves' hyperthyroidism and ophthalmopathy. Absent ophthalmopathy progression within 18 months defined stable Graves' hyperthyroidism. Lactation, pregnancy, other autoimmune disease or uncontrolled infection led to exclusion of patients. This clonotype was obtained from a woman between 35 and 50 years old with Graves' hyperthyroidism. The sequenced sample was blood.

CDR3 loop: CASSQRGAGYTF. The CDR3 DNA sequence: TGTGCCAGCAGCCAACGGGGTGCGGGCTACACCTTC. The gene calls are TRBV3-1 and TRBJ1-2; D is unresolved. The CDR3 runs 12 residues. Germline V lookup: CDR1 LGHDT, CDR2 YNNKEL (reference sequence). The ends were cut back, 2 bases at V and 8 bases at J, with 9 bases in the middle.